The 17 T cell receptor beta chains presented below share a single source sample, sequenced in a study of CD8+CD57+ T cells in acquired aplastic anemia. By flow cytometry, patients selected for sequencing had shown an expansion of CD8+CD57+ cells. It was genomic DNA that served as the template for profiling TCR beta VDJ and CDR3. MiXCR, applied by TCRdb to the reads, yields one record per CDR3 protein. The sample has over 150,000 distinct CDR3 sequences, roughly 50% seen once. The specimen was sorted CD4+, CD8+, or CD8+CD57+ T cells (not recorded which) from PBMCs. The receptors were gathered from a human donor with aplastic anemia.

This clonotype came up many times. This rearrangement joins TRBV5-6 to TRBJ1-4, with D unresolved. CDR3 size: 15 residues. V was cut by 4 bases and J by 3 bases, with 13 bases left in between. Germline loops: CDR1 SGHDT, CDR2 YYEEEE. The DNA for the CDR3 is TGTGCCAGCAGCCTGACCGGGGAGTCTAATGAAAAACTGTTTTTT. This codes for CASSLTGESNEKLFF.

This clonotype was observed many times. The J gene is TRBJ1-6, the V gene TRBV27; 8 nucleotides match TRBD1. With 3 bases clipped from V and 10 bases from J, the junction kept 8 bases outside the gene matches. The CDR3 runs 15 residues. CDR1 is MNHEY, CDR2 SMNVEV, per germline (reference sequence). CDR3 DNA: TGTGCCAGCAGTTTCCCCCCTCGGACAGGGTCACCCCTCCACTTT. The encoded protein is CASSFPPRTGSPLHF.

The chain carries TRBV19 and TRBJ2-7, with D maybe TRBD1 (6 bases). The CDR3 covers 14 residues. V was shortened by 3 bases and J by 3 bases, with 12 bases between the two germline ends. Germline V gene sequence: CDR1 LNHDA, CDR2 SQIVND (reference sequence). CDR3 sequence reads: CASSIRQGIYEQYF. The CDR3 DNA sequence: TGTGCCAGTAGTATCCGCCAGGGGATCTACGAGCAGTACTTC.

V and J are TRBV24-1 and TRBJ2-3; 8 nucleotides align to TRBD1. V shed 4 bases and J 2 bases; nucleotides not matched to a gene: 10. Germline V lookup: CDR1 KGHDR, CDR2 SFDVKD. The CDR3 is made up of 17 amino acids. In nucleotides, the CDR3 is TGTGCCACCAGTGACCCCGGACAGGGTGGGGACACAGATACGCAGTATTTT. It translates to CATSDPGQGGDTDTQYF.

The J gene is TRBJ1-1, the V gene TRBV29-1; TRBD1 might be the D (5 bases). V gave up 5 bases and J gave up 6 bases, with 16 bases separating them. The CDR3 sequence is 13 residues long. The V gene's germline CDR1 is SQVTM and CDR2 ANQGSEA. The CDR3 region has the DNA TGCAGCGTTAACCCTCGCCCGGGGGCTGAAGCTTTCTTT. Translated, it gives CSVNPRPGAEAFF.

The rearrangement uses TRBV7-3 and TRBJ2-7, with TRBD1 matching 7 bases. V was pared by 5 bases and J by 3 bases, with 4 bases of the junction left unmatched. The CDR3 extends over 13 amino acids. Germline V CDR1 and CDR2: SGHTA, FQGTGA. CDR3 DNA: TGTGCCAGCAGCCGGACAGGAGACTACGAGCAGTACTTC. Residues: CASSRTGDYEQYF.

The sample holds many counts of this clonotype. Relative to the germline gene, one junction end is altered; a read error may explain this. V gene TRBV10-3 combines with J gene TRBJ2-2; the D is unclear. The CDR3 has 12 amino acids. Germline V gene lookup returns CDR1 ENHRY and CDR2 SYGVKD. CDR3 coding DNA: TGTGCCAGTAGTGGGAACGCCGGGGAGCTGTTTTTT. Translation: CASSGNAGELFF.

J is TRBJ1-2 and V is TRBV29-1, with D possibly matching TRBD1 (6 bases). The V gene's germline CDR1 is SQVTM and CDR2 ANQGSEA. V was pared by 2 bases and J by 3 bases, with 16 bases between. CDR3 size: 15 residues. For the CDR3, the DNA is TGCAGCGTTGAACTGCAGGGGCAAGTGGACTATGGCTACACCTTC. It encodes CSVELQGQVDYGYTF.

With respect to this clonotype: The junction does not match germline at one end; this may be a read error. The rearrangement uses TRBV10-3 and TRBJ2-4, with 11 bases fitting TRBD2. Germline loops: CDR1 ENHRY, CDR2 SYGVKD. This CDR3 spans 17 amino acids. This chain's CDR3 is CASSFASGGLGKNIQYF. The CDR3 nucleotides are TGTGCCAGCAGTTTCGCTAGCGGGGGGCTGGGCAAAAACATTCAGTACTTC.

CDR3 nucleotide sequence: TGTGCCAGTTCCCTGGGGTCCCCGACTTCTAATTCACCCCTCCACTTT. Its translation is CASSLGSPTSNSPLHF. The chain uses TRBV25-1 and TRBJ1-6; no clear D. The CDR3 contains 16 residues. Germline loops: CDR1 MGHDK, CDR2 SYGVNS. V lost 9 bases, J lost 6 bases, and 21 bases lay in between.

The gene calls are TRBV7-2 and TRBJ2-7, with 8 bases lining up with TRBD1. The J call is in doubt because the DNA end fits TRBJ2-1 better. CDR3 size: 13 residues. CDR1 is SGHTA and CDR2 is FQGNSA in the germline V gene. The CDR3 here is CASSRQGIDEQFF. In DNA, the CDR3 is TGTGCCAGCAGCAGACAGGGGATAGATGAGCAGTTCTTC.

This clonotype came up a few times. CDR3 sequence: CASSAIYGYTF. CDR3 DNA sequence: TGTGCCAGCAGTGCGATCTATGGCTACACCTTC. The chain has TRBV2 and TRBJ1-2; D unclear. Germline assignment: CDR1 SNHLY and CDR2 FYNNEI. CDR3 length: 11 amino acids. The germline V and J ends were trimmed by 4 bases and 4 bases, with 4 bases remaining between them.

This clonotype was seen ten or more times. The V gene is TRBV11-1, the J gene TRBJ2-1; 9 bases align to TRBD2. Losses at the gene ends were 4 bases for V and 2 bases for J; bases not matched to a gene: 15. CDR1 SGHAT and CDR2 FQDESV come from the germline V gene (reference sequence). The CDR3 runs 19 residues. For the CDR3, the DNA is TGTGCCAGCAGCTCGTCTTACCTACTAGCGGGTGATACCTACAATGAGCAGTTCTTC. Protein product: CASSSSYLLAGDTYNEQFF.

This clonotype was observed at least ten times. J is TRBJ2-7 and V is TRBV5-1; TRBD2 matches 9 bases. Per the germline V gene, CDR1 is SGHRS and CDR2 is YFSETQ. V was clipped by 4 bases and J by 2 bases; unmatched bases: 10. The CDR3 is made up of 16 amino acids. The CDR3 spells CASSPGGAGGPYEQYF. CDR3 coding DNA: TGCGCCAGCAGCCCCGGGGGCGCGGGGGGGCCCTACGAGCAGTACTTC.

This clonotype was observed at least ten times. The chain uses TRBV6-5 and TRBJ1-5; possibly TRBD1 for D (5 bases). The germline V gene has CDR1 MNHEY and CDR2 SVGAGI. Trimming pared 2 bases from V and 5 bases from J, leaving 10 bases between. This CDR3 is built from 14 residues. CDR3 nucleotides: TGTGCCAGCAGTTACCGGGGGGGGGATCAGCCCCAGCATTTT. Translating gives CASSYRGGDQPQHF.

This clonotype was seen only a few times. This rearrangement joins TRBV24-1 to TRBJ2-2, with D maybe TRBD2 (6 bases). Germline V gene lookup returns CDR1 KGHDR and CDR2 SFDVKD. This CDR3 comprises 14 residues. With 10 bases removed from V and 2 bases from J, the gap between germline ends came to 13 bases. This CDR3 is CATRDFSNTGELFF. In DNA, the CDR3 is TGTGCCACTAGGGACTTTTCTAACACCGGGGAGCTGTTTTTT.

CDR3 sequence reads: CAISELGRGNEQYF. In nucleotides, the CDR3 is TGTGCCATCAGTGAATTGGGCAGGGGTAACGAGCAGTACTTC. The gene calls are TRBV10-3 and TRBJ2-7, with D possibly being TRBD1 (6 bases). The CDR3 length is 14 residues. CDR1 ENHRY and CDR2 SYGVKD come from the germline V gene. The V end was cut by 3 bases, the J end by 5 bases, with 14 bases between.